The 10 T cell receptor beta chains given below trace back to one sample, sequenced in a study of cytotoxic CD8 clonotypes in ibrutinib-treated CLL. The repertoire was sequenced with immunoSEQ multiplex PCR; TCRdb's copy has only in-frame clones and lacks some. The repertoire holds roughly 250,000 clones, around 70% seen once, with 15% in the top ten. The sequencing here drew on PBMCs, taken after 24 months of ibrutinib treatment. The receptors were gathered from a human donor with chronic lymphocytic leukemia.

The chain carries TRBV4-2 and TRBJ2-7, with a tentative D call TRBD1 (5 bases). Trimming removed 0 bases at V and 6 bases at J, with 15 bases between. CDR3 length: 15 residues. Germline V gene data show CDR1 as LGHNA and CDR2 as YNFKEQ. CDR3: CASSQDRQGRGEQYF. The CDR3 DNA follows: TGTGCCAGCAGCCAAGACCGGCAGGGAAGGGGCGAGCAGTACTTC.

This chain uses TRBV11-2 with TRBJ2-3; D may be TRBD1 (5 bases). Trimming took off 0 bases at V and 0 bases at J, with 13 bases between the two ends. This CDR3 comprises 17 residues. Germline V CDR1 and CDR2: SGHAT, FQNNGV. The chain's CDR3 is CASSLDRQQASTDTQYF. The CDR3 DNA reads TGTGCCAGCAGCTTAGATCGACAGCAGGCTAGCACAGATACGCAGTATTTT.

V gene TRBV19 combines with J gene TRBJ2-7, with 7 bases identical to TRBD2. The J segment lost 2 bases and the V segment lost 5 bases, leaving 6 bases of the junction unmatched. This CDR3 has 14 residues. CDR1 is LNHDA, CDR2 SQIVND, per germline (reference sequence). The CDR3 nucleotides read TGTGCCAGTAGTCGGGCTAGCGGTCCCTACGAGCAGTACTTC. This encodes CASSRASGPYEQYF.

The chain recombines TRBV25-1 with TRBJ2-4; the match to TRBD1 covers 7 bases. After removal of 5 bases from V and 7 bases from J, the junction contained 5 bases not matched to a gene. The CDR3 consists of 13 residues. CDR1 MGHDK and CDR2 SYGVNS come from the germline V gene. DNA for the CDR3: TGTGCCAGCAGTCCCACAGGGGCCAACATTCAGTACTTC. Protein: CASSPTGANIQYF.

V gene TRBV7-9 combines with J gene TRBJ2-1, with 14 bases lining up with TRBD2. The ends lost 5 bases at V and 9 bases at J; junction bases unmatched: 9. The germline CDR1 and CDR2 sequences are SEHNR and FQNEAQ (reference sequence). The CDR3 sequence is 16 residues long. The CDR3 spells CASSLRLAGGPAEQFF. The CDR3 region has the DNA TGTGCCAGCAGCCTCAGACTAGCGGGAGGGCCCGCTGAGCAGTTCTTC.

A few counts support this clone. Different DNA sequences within this sample yield the same CDR3. The chain joins TRBV6-5 to TRBJ2-7; D is unclear. CDR1 is MNHEY, CDR2 SVGAGI, per germline. The V gene lost 2 bases and the J gene lost 2 bases, with 7 bases spanning the gap. CDR3 size: 13 residues. In DNA form, the CDR3 reads TGTGCCAGCAGTTACGGCGGAACCTACGAGCAGTACTTC. It codes for CASSYGGTYEQYF.

The chain is built from TRBV6-5 and TRBJ1-5, with D unresolved. Germline loops: CDR1 MNHEY, CDR2 SVGAGI. V gave up 11 bases and J gave up 4 bases, with 18 bases separating them. The CDR3 totals 14 residues. CDR3 sequence: CASAPGRSNQPQHF. CDR3 in DNA: TGTGCCTCTGCCCCCGGACGGTCAAATCAGCCCCAGCATTTT.

V and J are TRBV5-1 and TRBJ2-3; a weak D match, TRBD2 (6 bases). The CDR3 has 13 residues. V was clipped by 4 bases and J by 8 bases, with 14 bases between them. Per germline, CDR1 SGHRS and CDR2 YFSETQ. The CDR3 DNA is TGCGCCAGCAGCCCCGGGGAGGTAGCTACGCAGTATTTT. It is translated as CASSPGEVATQYF.

Only one count was recorded for this clone. The chain uses TRBV30 and TRBJ1-1; D is unresolved. The CDR3 totals 14 residues. Germline V CDR1 and CDR2: GTSNPN, SVGIG (reference sequence). Trimming stripped 3 bases from V and 1 base from J, with 12 bases between. In nucleotides, the CDR3 is TGTGCCTGGAGATACCCGGAACCGAACACTGAAGCTTTCTTT. Translation: CAWRYPEPNTEAFF.

This clone was observed a handful of times. The V gene is TRBV7-6, the J gene TRBJ1-1; a weak D match, TRBD1 (5 bases). The V end was cut by 4 bases, the J end by 7 bases, with 13 bases between. The CDR3 has 13 amino acids. The germline V gene has CDR1 SGHVS and CDR2 FNYEAQ. The CDR3 loop reads CASSSYQGNEAFF. For the CDR3, the DNA is TGTGCCAGCAGCTCCTATCAGGGAAATGAAGCTTTCTTT.